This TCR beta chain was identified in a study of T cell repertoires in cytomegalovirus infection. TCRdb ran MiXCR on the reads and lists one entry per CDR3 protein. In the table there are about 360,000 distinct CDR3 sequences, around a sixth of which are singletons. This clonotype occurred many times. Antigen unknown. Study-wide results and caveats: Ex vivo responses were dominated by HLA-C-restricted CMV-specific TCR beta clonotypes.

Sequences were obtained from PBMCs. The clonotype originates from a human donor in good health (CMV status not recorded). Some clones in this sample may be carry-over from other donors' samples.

The CDR3 region is CASSLRHPGNTIYF. The CDR3 coding sequence is TGTGCCAGCAGCTTAAGACACCCTGGAAACACCATATATTTT. This chain connects TRBV7-8 to TRBJ1-3; no clear D gene. V was cut by 2 bases and J by 2 bases, with 7 bases left in between. Germline CDR1 and CDR2: SGHVS and FQNEAQ. The CDR3 contains 14 residues.